One and the same sample provided the 7 T cell receptor beta chains below, sequenced in a study of blood T cell repertoires in COVID-19. Sequenced by immunoSEQ multiplex PCR; TCRdb stores in-frame clones only, minus some. Of around 250,000 clones listed, approximately 91% are singletons. Sequencing was carried out using PBMCs or T cells enriched from blood (not recorded which). The receptors here all came from a human donor in a cohort exposed to, infected with or recovered from COVID-19 (not recorded which). The donor label of this sample is uncertain.

V usage is TRBV5-1 and J usage is TRBJ1-1, with D hard to call. CDR3 length: 14 residues. The ends were cut back, 5 bases at V and 2 bases at J, with 13 bases in the middle. Germline V gives CDR1 SGHRS, CDR2 YFSETQ. CDR3 protein: CASSFPTGNTEAFF. For the CDR3, the DNA is TGCGCCAGCAGTTTTCCGACGGGTAACACTGAAGCTTTCTTT.

CDR3 nucleotides: TGTGCCAGCAGCTTAGGGGGGGTTGGCACTGAAGCTTTCTTT. Protein product: CASSLGGVGTEAFF. The genes are TRBV7-6 and TRBJ1-1, with D possibly TRBD1 on 5 matching bases. V was trimmed by 1 base and J by 4 bases, leaving 10 bases between them. Germline V gives CDR1 SGHVS, CDR2 FNYEAQ. CDR3 size: 14 residues.

J is TRBJ2-7 and V is TRBV19; D remains unclear. The V and J ends lost 5 bases and 2 bases respectively, with 10 bases between them. The CDR3 consists of 13 residues. Per the germline V gene, CDR1 is LNHDA and CDR2 is SQIVND (reference sequence). CDR3 amino acids: CASSVQLTYEQYF. The DNA for the CDR3 is TGTGCCAGTAGTGTACAGCTCACCTACGAGCAGTACTTC.

The chain employs TRBV5-5 and TRBJ1-3; D gene uncertain. This CDR3 is 17 amino acids long. Germline V gene sequence: CDR1 SGHKS, CDR2 YYEKEE (reference sequence). Trimming stripped 4 bases from V and 0 bases from J, with 17 bases between. CDR3 sequence (DNA): TGTGCCAGCAGCCCCGAGGTCGGCTCCTTCTCTGGAAACACCATATATTTT. Translating gives CASSPEVGSFSGNTIYF.

This chain joins TRBV16 and TRBJ1-4, with TRBD1 identical over 8 bases. J lost 5 bases, V lost 5 bases, and 4 bases had no gene match. Germline V gene sequence: CDR1 KGHSY, CDR2 FQNENV. This CDR3 is 14 amino acids long. The CDR3 sequence: CASSSRGLNEKLFF. As DNA, the CDR3 is TGTGCCAGCAGCTCCAGGGGGCTCAATGAAAAACTGTTTTTT.

The chain carries TRBV6-2 or TRBV6-3 and TRBJ2-3; a weak D match, TRBD2 (7 bases). Trimming shortened V by 5 bases and J by 4 bases, and 16 bases separated the two germline ends. The germline gives CDR1 MNHEY, CDR2 SVGEGT. The CDR3 sequence is 15 residues long. In DNA form, the CDR3 reads TGTGCCAGCAGTAACCTAAGGCGGGGGCCAGATACGCAGTATTTT. This codes for CASSNLRRGPDTQYF.

This chain connects TRBV29-1 to TRBJ2-7; TRBD1 is a possible D gene (8 bases). The CDR3 consists of 17 residues. Germline values: CDR1 SQVTM, CDR2 ANQGSEA. Trimming shortened V by 1 base and J by 0 bases, and 19 bases separated the two germline ends. The CDR3 here is CSVEGTGGGVLSYEQYF. Written as DNA, the CDR3 is TGCAGCGTTGAAGGAACAGGGGGAGGGGTCCTCTCCTACGAGCAGTACTTC.